This T cell receptor (beta chain) was observed in a study of T cell changes during pregnancy in multiple sclerosis. The method was immunoSEQ multiplex PCR; TCRdb's version includes in-frame clones alone and lacks a portion of them. The sample consists of about 40,000 clones, 75% to 95% of them appearing once. Germline assignment: CDR1 SGHRS and CDR2 YFSETQ. The germline V and J ends were trimmed by 0 bases and 6 bases, with 7 bases remaining between them. The CDR3 contains 13 residues. Sequencing used CD4+ T cells from peripheral blood mononuclear cells, obtained in the third trimester of pregnancy. The origin of this receptor is a female donor with multiple sclerosis, enrolled in a pregnancy study. The chain employs TRBV5-1 and TRBJ2-1; possibly TRBD2 for D (6 bases). As DNA, the CDR3 is TGCGCCAGCAGCTTGGCCGGGAGCAATGAGCAGTTCTTC. Its translation is CASSLAGSNEQFF. Looking up the rest from reference TRBV5-1 and TRBJ2-1 gives the full variable domain: KAGVTQTPRYLIKTRGQQVTLSCSPISGHRSVSWYQQTPGQGLQFLFEYFSETQRNKGNFPGRFSGRQFSNSRSEMNVSTLELGDSALYLCASSLAGSNEQFFGPGTRLTVL.